This section outlines one T cell receptor beta chain sequence together with its context. The antigen remains undetermined. An overlapping HIV-1 Gag peptide pool stimulated these cells at 0.95 to 1 ug/peptide/mL. Responding CD4+ T cells were sorted by upregulation of both CD40 ligand and CD69. Donors had CD4+ T cell counts above 400 cells/uL and were CMV-seropositive. CD8-depleted PBMCs were stimulated 18 hours with anti-CD28/CD49d costimulation, CD40-blocking antibody and enfuvirtide. The libraries were made with immunoSEQ version 4 in survey mode. Assay: immunoSEQ multiplex PCR; the TCRdb copy retains only in-frame clones and omits some. The sample has 19,000 or so clones; approximately 60% are singletons. This entry belongs to a study of persistence of HIV-infected CD4 T cells. In the study overall: Suppressive ART had lasted a median of roughly eight years. Overall study results and limits: Degenerate expanded CDR3beta sequences were enriched among CMV- and Gag-responding cells.

This CDR3 contains 13 residues. Per the germline V gene, CDR1 is GTSNPN and CDR2 is SVGIG (reference sequence). The V end was cut by 3 bases, the J end by 7 bases, with 10 bases between. This sequence joins TRBV30 and TRBJ1-6; no firm D call. The sample consisted of CD4+ T cells sorted from PBMCs after 18-hour stimulation, taken from a patient who received antiretroviral therapy. The sequence derives from an adult woman with HIV who was CMV-seropositive. The CDR3 DNA reads TGTGCCTGGAGGACGATCTGGAATTCACCCCTCCACTTT. Amino acids: CAWRTIWNSPLHF.